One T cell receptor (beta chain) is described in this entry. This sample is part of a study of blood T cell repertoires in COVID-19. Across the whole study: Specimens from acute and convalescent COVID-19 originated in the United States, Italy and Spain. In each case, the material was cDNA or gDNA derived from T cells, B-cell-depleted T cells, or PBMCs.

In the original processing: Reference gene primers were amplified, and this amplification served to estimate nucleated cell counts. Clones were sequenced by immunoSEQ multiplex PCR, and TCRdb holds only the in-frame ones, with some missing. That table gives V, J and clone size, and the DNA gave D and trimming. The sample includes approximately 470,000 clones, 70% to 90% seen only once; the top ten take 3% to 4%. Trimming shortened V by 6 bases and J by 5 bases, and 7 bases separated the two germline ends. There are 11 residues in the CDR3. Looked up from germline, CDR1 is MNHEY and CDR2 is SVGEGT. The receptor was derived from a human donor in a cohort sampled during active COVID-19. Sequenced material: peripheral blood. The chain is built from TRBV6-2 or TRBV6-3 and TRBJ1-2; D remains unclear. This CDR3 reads CASSLLYGYTF. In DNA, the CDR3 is TGTGCCAGCAGCCTCCTATATGGCTACACCTTC.